This is a list of T cell receptor beta chains from one sample in a study of blood T cell repertoires in COVID-19. Clones were read by immunoSEQ multiplex PCR, and TCRdb kept only the in-frame ones, dropping some. Of 200,000 to 250,000 clones in the sample, roughly three quarters were seen once. What was sequenced was peripheral blood. All receptors come from a woman aged 40 to 50 with active or convalescent COVID-19. Each CDR3 is given without its conserved first and last residue. Clone size is stated in some rows and not others, as once, few, many or a class when expanded.

v_gene,abundance,j_gene,CDR3aa
TRBV7-2,few,TRBJ1-1,ASSPRAFTEAF
TRBV5-4,-,TRBJ1-2,ASSLGRGYYGYT
TRBV7-3,-,TRBJ1-2,ASSLGIVGQGDGYT
TRBV28,-,TRBJ1-2,ASQQGNYGYT
TRBV5-1,-,TRBJ1-2,ASSLATAGGAHGYT
TRBV11-2,-,TRBJ1-1,ASSFSYGNTEAF
TRBV11-2,few,TRBJ1-1,ASSLVGGMAF
TRBV28,-,TRBJ2-4,ASSSGLAGGPKNIQY
TRBV30,-,TRBJ1-1,AWSTGQGATEAF
TRBV6-5,-,TRBJ1-5,ASSYRRGQPQH
TRBV5-1,-,TRBJ2-7,ASSPGQEGGEQY
TRBV7-3,-,TRBJ1-1,ASSLRPAAEAF
TRBV10-3,-,TRBJ2-6,AISESTRKTGTGANVLT
TRBV7-6,-,TRBJ2-7,ASSLNRDSYEQY
TRBV3-1/TRBV3-2,-,TRBJ2-3,ASSQDASGGNTQY
TRBV19,-,TRBJ2-3,ASSITSGGADTQY
TRBV19,-,TRBJ1-3,ASSIGTRGNTIY
TRBV5-4,-,TRBJ1-4,ASSPRAGDDEKLF
TRBV23-1,-,TRBJ1-1,ASSQSDSEGNTEAF
TRBV28,-,TRBJ1-6,ASSLAGGNSPLH
TRBV27,once,TRBJ1-1,ASSPIGRGGNTEAF
TRBV7-9,-,TRBJ2-3,ASSFIAGPTDTQY
TRBV2,-,TRBJ1-1,ASSRGTGGEGTEAF
TRBV27,-,TRBJ2-5,ASSTDRGSRKETQY
TRBV19,few,TRBJ1-2,ASSIDIGGAYGYT
TRBV28,-,TRBJ2-3,ASSFYTRGTDTQY
TRBV18,-,TRBJ2-1,ASSPSGGNEQF
TRBV2,-,TRBJ1-5,ASSHSGTGGQQPQH
TRBV7-3,-,TRBJ1-5,ASSLTRDQPQH
TRBV7-6,few,TRBJ1-1,ASSLAGLLNTEAF
TRBV7-9,-,TRBJ1-3,ASSPVLQAGNTIY
TRBV28,-,TRBJ1-3,ASSLFSPGQGNTIY
TRBV6-1,-,TRBJ1-6,ASSEQAWGNRGNSPLH
TRBV11-2,-,TRBJ1-1,ASSLGGGDTEAF
TRBV28,-,TRBJ1-5,ASSLLGTGENQPQH
TRBV9,-,TRBJ1-6,ASSVEGTGRNSPLH
TRBV2,-,TRBJ2-2,ASSPGGTGELF
TRBV25-1,-,TRBJ1-5,ASSDWTADQPQH
TRBV5-1,few,TRBJ1-4,ASSSTGEKLF
TRBV3-1/TRBV3-2,-,TRBJ1-6,ASSPGTGNSPLH
TRBV28,-,TRBJ1-5,ASSPGQTDSNQPQH
TRBV24-1,few,TRBJ1-4,ATSDRATNEKLF
TRBV28,-,TRBJ2-2,ASSFPRTGDGTGELF
TRBV6-5,once,TRBJ1-4,ASSPSDTYEKLF
TRBV5-5,few,TRBJ1-3,ASSLRTGGISGNTIY